These 2 T cell receptor beta chains were all obtained from the same sample, sequenced in a study of blood T cell repertoires in COVID-19. The protocol was immunoSEQ multiplex PCR, while the TCRdb copy is restricted to in-frame clones and leaves out a portion. There are approximately 80,000 clones in the sample; 65% to 90% occur only once, and about 45% lies in the top ten. Sequencing was carried out using peripheral blood. Receptors were obtained from a man of 80 years or more with acute or convalescent COVID-19.

In its sample, this clone was seen a few times. The chain links TRBV7-6 to TRBJ2-3, with TRBD2 identical over 13 bases. The CDR3 runs 16 residues. Germline CDR1 reads SGHVS; CDR2 reads FNYEAQ. J gave up 4 bases and V 5 bases, and 6 bases lay outside the gene matches. CDR3 sequence reads: CASSGWTSGSSDTQYF. Written as DNA, the CDR3 is TGTGCCAGCAGCGGTTGGACTAGCGGGAGCTCAGATACGCAGTATTTT.

The genes are TRBV14 and TRBJ2-2; 8 bases map to TRBD2. The CDR3 is 18 residues long. The trim removed 0 bases at V and 4 bases at J, leaving 10 bases unmatched. Germline loops: CDR1 SGHDN, CDR2 FVKESK. CDR3 sequence (DNA): TGTGCCAGCAGCCAAGACCTCCCGGGACTAGTTTCCACCGGGGAGCTGTTTTTT. Translated: CASSQDLPGLVSTGELFF. The whole variable domain, filled in from reference TRBV14 and TRBJ2-2, reads EAGVTQFPSHSVIEKGQTVTLRCDPISGHDNLYWYRRVMGKEIKFLLHFVKESKQDESGMPNNRFLAERTGGTYSTLKVQPAELEDSGVYFCASSQDLPGLVSTGELFFGEGSRLTVL.